The 8 T cell receptor beta chains listed next were all sequenced from one sample in a study of control samples from healthy donors and cancer patients. The protocol was immunoSEQ multiplex PCR, while the TCRdb copy is restricted to in-frame clones and leaves out a portion. Its clone listing holds fewer than 250,000 clones. Source material: blood. These receptors came from a woman aged 30 to 39 in good health.

V and J are TRBV7-9 and TRBJ1-6, with D perhaps TRBD1 (6 bases). The CDR3 covers 18 residues. Looked up from germline, CDR1 is SEHNR and CDR2 is FQNEAQ (reference sequence). The V end was cut by 5 bases, the J end by 7 bases, with 24 bases between. CDR3 nucleotide sequence: TGTGCCAGCAGCGTTGGCGATTCCACAGGGTTTTGGAATTCACCCCTCCACTTT. Residues: CASSVGDSTGFWNSPLHF.

The J gene is TRBJ2-3, the V gene TRBV19; D unclear. From germline, CDR1 is LNHDA and CDR2 SQIVND (reference sequence). V dropped 5 bases and J dropped 1 base, with 7 bases sitting between them. CDR3 size: 13 residues. Written as DNA, the CDR3 is TGTGCCAGTAGTGATATAGGCACAGATACGCAGTATTTT. Translation gives CASSDIGTDTQYF.

The chain joins TRBV9 to TRBJ1-4; D ambiguous. Germline assignment: CDR1 SGDLS and CDR2 YYNGEE. The length of the CDR3 is 14 residues. V was cut by 0 bases and J by 7 bases, with 10 bases left in between. CDR3 sequence reads: CASSVGPGSEKLFF. The DNA of the CDR3 is TGTGCCAGCAGCGTAGGCCCTGGCAGTGAAAAACTGTTTTTT.

V gene TRBV7-2 combines with J gene TRBJ2-3; no reliable D call. Germline assignment: CDR1 SGHTA and CDR2 FQGNSA. There are 15 residues in the CDR3. V was trimmed by 1 base and J by 2 bases, leaving 10 bases between them. CDR3 DNA: TGTGCCAGCAGCTTAGGGTCGTTGAACACAGATACGCAGTATTTT. Translating it yields CASSLGSLNTDTQYF.

The V gene is TRBV28, the J gene TRBJ2-7; 7 nucleotides align to TRBD2. CDR1 is MDHEN, CDR2 SYDVKM, per germline. The CDR3 covers 13 residues. Trimming removed 7 bases from V and 2 bases from J; junction bases left unmatched: 5. This CDR3 is CASITSGAYEQYF. The DNA for the CDR3 is TGTGCCAGCATTACCAGCGGGGCCTACGAGCAGTACTTC.

The chain couples TRBV5-1 to TRBJ2-5; D is possibly TRBD1 or TRBD2 (5 bases each). CDR1 and CDR2 (germline): SGHRS, YFSETQ. V was pared by 0 bases and J by 1 base, with 13 bases between. This CDR3 has 16 amino acids. The CDR3 region has the DNA TGCGCCAGCAGCTTGGCGAGGGGATCCCCCCAAGAGACCCAGTACTTC. This encodes CASSLARGSPQETQYF.

This chain links TRBV18 with TRBJ1-2, with no clear D. V was trimmed by 3 bases and J by 8 bases, leaving 19 bases between them. The CDR3 runs to 15 residues. The germline V gene has CDR1 KGHSH and CDR2 LQKENI. The CDR3 loop reads CASSPSREGSYGYTF. As DNA, the CDR3 is TGTGCCAGCTCACCCTCTAGGGAGGGCTCCTACGGCTACACCTTC.

The CDR3 reads CASSASFYDSPNYGYTF. CDR3 sequence (DNA): TGTGCCAGCAGCGCCTCGTTTTATGACAGTCCTAACTATGGCTACACCTTC. This chain joins TRBV9 and TRBJ1-2, with D perhaps TRBD1 (5 bases). V lost 3 bases and J lost 0, with 18 bases in between. Germline CDR1 and CDR2: SGDLS and YYNGEE. The CDR3 length is 17 residues.